This is a list of T cell receptor beta chains from one sample in a study of monozygotic twins with inflammatory bowel disease. TCRdb reworked the 5' RACE reads into one entry per CDR3 protein, no DNA. Seen in this sample are about 380,000 distinct CDR3 sequences; the ten most common clones hold 2.6%. The sample was blood. The receptor source for this set is a human donor with ulcerative colitis or Crohn's disease, or a healthy co-twin of an affected twin (not recorded which). Each CDR3 is given with its conserved first and last residue. The order of the fields is J gene, V gene, CDR3 protein.

j_gene: TRBJ1-5
v_gene: TRBV19
CDR3aa: CASSIRRRNSNQPQHF

j_gene: TRBJ1-1
v_gene: TRBV5-1
CDR3aa: CASSLAGGGSTEAFF

j_gene: TRBJ2-7
v_gene: TRBV7-2
CDR3aa: CASSLPSGGYEQYF

j_gene: TRBJ2-5
v_gene: TRBV20-1
CDR3aa: CSASIMAGLRDLGTQYF

j_gene: TRBJ2-3
v_gene: TRBV9
CDR3aa: CASSVATDTQYF

j_gene: TRBJ2-7
v_gene: TRBV6-2/TRBV6-3
CDR3aa: CASRNPAGLAGVSYEQYF

j_gene: TRBJ2-1
v_gene: TRBV20-1
CDR3aa: CSAGDSGGISSYNEQFF

j_gene: TRBJ1-1
v_gene: TRBV2
CDR3aa: CASSLTGKNTEAFF

j_gene: TRBJ2-7
v_gene: TRBV6-5
CDR3aa: CASSYYDEQYF

j_gene: TRBJ2-3
v_gene: TRBV5-1
CDR3aa: CASSLGKRLAGFTDTQYF

j_gene: TRBJ1-6
v_gene: TRBV6-5
CDR3aa: CASSYPGQGYPSPLHF

j_gene: TRBJ2-5
v_gene: TRBV5-1
CDR3aa: CASSLAGASSTLQETQYF

j_gene: TRBJ2-1
v_gene: TRBV18
CDR3aa: CASSPPSGTSRLNEQFF

j_gene: TRBJ2-2
v_gene: TRBV5-1
CDR3aa: CASSTETGYTGELFF

j_gene: TRBJ1-2
v_gene: TRBV7-2
CDR3aa: CASSLRDRTHGYTF

j_gene: TRBJ1-1
v_gene: TRBV18
CDR3aa: CASSPEAGAEAFF

j_gene: TRBJ2-2
v_gene: TRBV29-1
CDR3aa: CSVGPQSTNTGELFF

j_gene: TRBJ1-1
v_gene: TRBV12-3/TRBV12-4
CDR3aa: CASSFGAGIPEAFF

j_gene: TRBJ1-6
v_gene: TRBV10-3
CDR3aa: CAISEWDPSRSPLHF

j_gene: TRBJ1-2
v_gene: TRBV7-9
CDR3aa: CASSLTGANYGYTF

j_gene: TRBJ2-7
v_gene: TRBV6-2/TRBV6-3
CDR3aa: CASSYQAFEQYF

j_gene: TRBJ2-7
v_gene: TRBV3-1
CDR3aa: CASSQGPREQYF

j_gene: TRBJ1-4
v_gene: TRBV9
CDR3aa: CASSPDLGLNEKLFF

j_gene: TRBJ1-4
v_gene: TRBV6-1
CDR3aa: CASSKDRGPATNEKLFF

j_gene: TRBJ1-1
v_gene: TRBV28
CDR3aa: CASRTQGRTNTEAFF

j_gene: TRBJ1-6
v_gene: TRBV2
CDR3aa: CASSEDRVGYNSPLHF

j_gene: TRBJ2-7
v_gene: TRBV5-1
CDR3aa: CASSGWGRTYEQYF

j_gene: TRBJ1-3
v_gene: TRBV4-3
CDR3aa: CASSLNSGNTIYF

j_gene: TRBJ2-7
v_gene: TRBV7-9
CDR3aa: CASSFIYEQYF

j_gene: TRBJ2-7
v_gene: TRBV5-1
CDR3aa: CASSFVVGQERYEQYF

j_gene: TRBJ2-1
v_gene: TRBV10-3
CDR3aa: CAISERESSYNEQFF

j_gene: TRBJ2-2
v_gene: TRBV4-3
CDR3aa: CASSQEAVDTGELFF

j_gene: TRBJ2-2
v_gene: TRBV6-5
CDR3aa: CACSSGGWGANTGELFF